Sequencing of this T cell receptor (beta chain) was carried out in a study of blood T cell repertoires in COVID-19. Study background: The samples span acute and convalescent COVID-19 from the United States, Italy and Spain.

This CDR3 spans 15 amino acids. V gave up 5 bases and J gave up 0 bases, with 12 bases separating them. The germline CDR1 and CDR2 sequences are SGHTA and FQGNSA. Original handling: Reference gene primer amplification gave nucleated cell count estimates. Repertoires were generated with immunoSEQ multiplex PCR, while TCRdb's copy carries only in-frame clones and drops some. V and J calls and clone size come straight from that table; D and trimming were deduced from the DNA. The sample has just under 80,000 clones, 75% to 85% seen once. The sequence was collected from a woman in her 70s with acute or convalescent COVID-19. Sequencing was performed on peripheral blood. The chain has TRBV7-2 and TRBJ2-3; D might be TRBD2 (5 bases). This CDR3 is CASSHRTGSTDTQYF. The CDR3 DNA reads TGTGCCAGCAGCCACCGGACTGGGAGCACAGATACGCAGTATTTT.